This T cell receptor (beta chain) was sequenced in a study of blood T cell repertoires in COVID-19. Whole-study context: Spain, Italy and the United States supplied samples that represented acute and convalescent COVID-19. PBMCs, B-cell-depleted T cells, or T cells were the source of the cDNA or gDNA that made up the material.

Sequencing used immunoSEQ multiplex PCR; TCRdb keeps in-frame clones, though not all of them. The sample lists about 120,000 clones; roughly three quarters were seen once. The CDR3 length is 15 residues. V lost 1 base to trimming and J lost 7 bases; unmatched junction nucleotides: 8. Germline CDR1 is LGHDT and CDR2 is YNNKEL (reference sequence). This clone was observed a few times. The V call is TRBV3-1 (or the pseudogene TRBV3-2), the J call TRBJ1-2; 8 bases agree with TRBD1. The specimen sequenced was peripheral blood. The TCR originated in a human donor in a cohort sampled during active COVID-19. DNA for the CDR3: TGTGCCAGCAGCCAAGTCCCCAGGGGGCGGACTGGCTACACCTTC. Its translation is CASSQVPRGRTGYTF.